The 18 T cell receptor beta chains below all came from one sample that was sequenced in a study of T cells in Graves' hyperthyroidism and ophthalmopathy. TCR beta CDR3 sequences were amplified from RNA transcripts. TCR CDR3 regions were first amplified by RT-PCR with HTBI primers. One entry per CDR3 protein, called by TCRdb with MiXCR from the multiplex PCR reads. The profile shows around 620,000 distinct CDR3 sequences, roughly 46% of them singletons. The sample consisted of peripheral blood or thyroid tissue (not recorded which). All receptors derive from an adult woman with Graves' disease, either hyperthyroidism or ophthalmopathy (not recorded which).

This clonotype showed up many times. The CDR3 DNA sequence: TGCGCCAGCAGCTTGGGGAGCCCCCTAGGGCATAATGAAAAACTGTTTTTT. This codes for CASSLGSPLGHNEKLFF. This chain joins TRBV5-1 and TRBJ1-4, with D unresolved. V was cut by 0 bases and J by 4 bases, with 16 bases left in between. The length of the CDR3 is 17 residues. Looked up from germline, CDR1 is SGHRS and CDR2 is YFSETQ.

This clonotype was detected ten times or more. This chain connects TRBV20-1 to TRBJ1-2; D call uncertain. The length of the CDR3 is 13 residues. V dropped 6 bases and J dropped 3 bases, with 14 bases sitting between them. CDR1 is DFQATT and CDR2 is SNEGSKA in the germline V gene (reference sequence). CDR3 nucleotides: TGCAGTGCCGGGAACACGCGACACTATGGCTACACCTTC. It encodes CSAGNTRHYGYTF.

This clonotype was detected ten times or more. This chain uses TRBV9 with TRBJ1-4; tentatively, D is TRBD1 (5 bases). Trimming shortened V by 4 bases and J by 4 bases, and 14 bases separated the two germline ends. Germline lookup yields CDR1 SGDLS and CDR2 YYNGEE. The CDR3 is 15 residues long. The CDR3 loop is CASSTQGRFNEKLFF. CDR3 DNA sequence: TGTGCCAGCAGCACTCAGGGACGCTTTAATGAAAAACTGTTTTTT.

This clonotype was detected many times. This rearrangement joins TRBV6-2 or TRBV6-3 to TRBJ2-5, with a tentative D call TRBD1 (6 bases). The CDR3 runs to 15 residues. Germline CDR1 is MNHEY and CDR2 is SVGEGT. V was shortened by 4 bases and J by 4 bases, with 16 bases between the two germline ends. This CDR3 reads CASSFRTGTPETQYF. The CDR3 DNA reads TGTGCCAGCAGTTTTCGAACAGGGACACCAGAGACCCAGTACTTC.

The V call is TRBV7-9, the J call TRBJ2-6; the match to TRBD2 covers 7 bases. This CDR3 spans 18 amino acids. The ends lost 5 bases at V and 0 bases at J; junction bases unmatched: 10. Per the germline V gene, CDR1 is SEHNR and CDR2 is FQNEAQ (reference sequence). The CDR3 region has the DNA TGTGCCAGCAGCCAAGAGGCTAGCGGTGGCTCTGGGGCCAACGTCCTGACTTTC. Translation gives CASSQEASGGSGANVLTF.

This clonotype occurred many times. The chain employs TRBV5-1 and TRBJ2-7; the D gene could be TRBD1 or TRBD2 (6 bases each). Germline V gene lookup returns CDR1 SGHRS and CDR2 YFSETQ. V lost 0 bases to trimming and J lost 5 bases, with 15 bases between them. The CDR3 has 15 residues. Here the CDR3 reads CASSLEGGLTHEQYF. DNA for the CDR3: TGCGCCAGCAGCTTGGAAGGGGGACTCACCCACGAGCAGTACTTC.

This clonotype was recorded at least ten times. The genes are TRBV5-1 and TRBJ2-7; 14 positions match TRBD2. The germline CDR1 and CDR2 sequences are SGHRS and YFSETQ. The V segment lost 0 bases and the J segment 2 bases; nucleotides outside the gene matches: 4. The CDR3 runs to 17 residues. CDR3 coding DNA: TGCGCCAGCAGCTTGGAGACTAGCGGGAGGGCAACCTACGAGCAGTACTTC. It yields the protein CASSLETSGRATYEQYF.

The chain combines TRBV10-3 with TRBJ2-6, with TRBD2 identical over 7 bases. The CDR3 contains 19 residues. Germline V CDR1 and CDR2: ENHRY, SYGVKD. The junction had 18 bases not matched to a gene; V was cut back by 10 bases and J by 0 bases. CDR3 nucleotides: TGTGCCAGCTCACCACGCGGAACTAGCGCGAACTCTGGGGCCAACGTCCTGACTTTC. This gives the protein CASSPRGTSANSGANVLTF.

This clonotype was seen many times. The chain combines TRBV10-3 with TRBJ1-1, with TRBD1 as a possible D gene (6 bases). Trimming stripped 0 bases from V and 4 bases from J, with 9 bases between. This CDR3 comprises 14 residues. Germline-derived CDR1 and CDR2 are ENHRY and SYGVKD. The CDR3 nucleotides read TGTGCCATCAGTGAGTCAGGGGGGAGCACTGAAGCTTTCTTT. Translated: CAISESGGSTEAFF.

In this sample, this clonotype turned up a few times. This may arise from a read error, as a much more abundant clone is one base away. This rearrangement joins TRBV9 to TRBJ2-5; D unclear. Between the trimmed V and J ends, which lost 7 bases and 3 bases, there was a span of 13 bases. Germline V gene data show CDR1 as SGDLS and CDR2 as YYNGEE. The CDR3 extends over 13 amino acids. In nucleotides, the CDR3 is TGTGCCAGCTCTGGACGGCATGAAGAGACCCAGTACTTC. It translates to CASSGRHEETQYF.

The sample holds many counts of this clonotype. The V gene is TRBV5-1, the J gene TRBJ1-4; a weak D match, TRBD1 (5 bases). The CDR3 covers 16 residues. V was shortened by 3 bases and J by 7 bases, with 19 bases between the two germline ends. The germline V gene has CDR1 SGHRS and CDR2 YFSETQ. CDR3 sequence: CASSSSRDHGSEKLFF. The CDR3 bases are TGCGCCAGCAGCTCCAGCCGGGACCACGGGAGTGAAAAACTGTTTTTT.

The chain joins TRBV19 to TRBJ1-5; perhaps TRBD1 as D (6 bases). Germline lookup yields CDR1 LNHDA and CDR2 SQIVND (reference sequence). V gave up 9 bases and J gave up 0 bases, with 15 bases separating them. This CDR3 has 15 amino acids. The CDR3 protein is CASLDQGNSNQPQHF. For the CDR3, the DNA is TGTGCCAGCCTAGACCAGGGGAATAGCAATCAGCCCCAGCATTTT.

The genes are TRBV20-1 and TRBJ1-2; unclear D gene. The V gene lost 3 bases and the J gene lost 12 bases, with 17 bases spanning the gap. Germline CDR1 is DFQATT and CDR2 is SNEGSKA (reference sequence). The CDR3 spans 12 residues. CDR3 bases: TGCAGTGCTAGTGAACGGCGCTCTGGAAACACCTTC. As protein: CSASERRSGNTF.

As to this clonotype: Being one base from a much bigger clone, this may be a read error. The chain combines TRBV6-1 with TRBJ2-2; TRBD2 matches at 16 bases. CDR1 MNHNS and CDR2 SASEGT come from the germline V gene. This CDR3 contains 17 residues. DNA of the CDR3: TGTGACAGCACGGGACTAGCGGGAGGGCCGAGAGTCGGGGAGCTGTTTTTT. Translated: CDSTGLAGGPRVGELFF.

Concerning this clonotype itself: A read error may account for a junction end that differs from germline. The J gene is TRBJ1-1, the V gene TRBV5-6; a possible D gene is TRBD1 (5 bases). This CDR3 region has 15 residues. Germline V gene sequence: CDR1 SGHDT, CDR2 YYEEEE. CDR3: CASSLEGWTRTEASF. Here the CDR3 DNA reads TGTGCCAGCAGCTTAGAGGGGTGGACGAGGACTGAAGCTTCCTTT.

This sequence joins TRBV5-8 and TRBJ2-2, with TRBD2 matching over 11 bases. V was clipped by 5 bases and J by 3 bases; unmatched bases: 9. The CDR3 loop spans 17 amino acids. The germline V gene encodes CDR1 SGHTS and CDR2 YDEGEE. The CDR3 is CASRPQPGLADTGELFF. CDR3 coding DNA: TGTGCCAGCAGACCCCAACCGGGACTAGCGGACACCGGGGAGCTGTTTTTT.

This clonotype was recorded at least ten times. The chain links TRBV19 to TRBJ2-7, with 7 nucleotides matching TRBD1. The V and J ends lost 5 bases and 5 bases, in that order; junction bases with no gene match: 6. The CDR3 sequence is 13 residues long. CDR1 is LNHDA and CDR2 is SQIVND in the germline V gene (reference sequence). CDR3 loop: CASSVTGSHEQYF. CDR3 nucleotides: TGTGCCAGTAGTGTGACAGGGAGCCACGAGCAGTACTTC. Full variable domain (outside the CDR3, taken from reference TRBV19 and TRBJ2-7): DGGITQSPKYLFRKEGQNVTLSCEQNLNHDAMYWYRQDPGQGLRLIYYSQIVNDFQKGDIAEGYSVSREKKESFPLTVTSAQKNPTAFYLCASSVTGSHEQYFGPGTRLTVT.

The chain uses TRBV7-8 and TRBJ1-3, with TRBD1 matching 7 bases. CDR1 and CDR2 from the germline V gene are SGHVS and FQNEAQ. J lost 4 bases, V lost 3 bases, and 3 bases had no gene match. The CDR3 is 14 amino acids. CDR3 residues: CASSLNRGGNTIYF. For the CDR3, the DNA is TGTGCCAGCAGCTTGAACAGGGGAGGAAACACCATATATTTT.